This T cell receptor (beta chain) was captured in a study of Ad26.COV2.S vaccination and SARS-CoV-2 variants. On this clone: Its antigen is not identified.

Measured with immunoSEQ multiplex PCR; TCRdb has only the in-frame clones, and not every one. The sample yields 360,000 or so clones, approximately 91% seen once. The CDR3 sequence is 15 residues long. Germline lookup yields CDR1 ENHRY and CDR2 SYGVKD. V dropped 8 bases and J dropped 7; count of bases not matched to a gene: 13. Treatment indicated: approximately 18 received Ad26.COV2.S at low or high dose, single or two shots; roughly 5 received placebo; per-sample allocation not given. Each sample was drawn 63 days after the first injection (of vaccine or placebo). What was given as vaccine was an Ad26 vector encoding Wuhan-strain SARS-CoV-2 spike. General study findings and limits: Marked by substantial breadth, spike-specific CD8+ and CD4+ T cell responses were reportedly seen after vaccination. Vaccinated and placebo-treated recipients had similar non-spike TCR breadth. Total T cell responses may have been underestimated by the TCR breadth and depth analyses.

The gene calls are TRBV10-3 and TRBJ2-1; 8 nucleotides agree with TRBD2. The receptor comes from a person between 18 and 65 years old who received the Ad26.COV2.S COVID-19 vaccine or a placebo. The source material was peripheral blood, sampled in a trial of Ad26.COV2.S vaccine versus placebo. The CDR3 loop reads CAIGGTGRGGNEQFF. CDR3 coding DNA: TGTGCCATCGGGGGGACCGGGAGGGGTGGTAATGAGCAGTTCTTC.